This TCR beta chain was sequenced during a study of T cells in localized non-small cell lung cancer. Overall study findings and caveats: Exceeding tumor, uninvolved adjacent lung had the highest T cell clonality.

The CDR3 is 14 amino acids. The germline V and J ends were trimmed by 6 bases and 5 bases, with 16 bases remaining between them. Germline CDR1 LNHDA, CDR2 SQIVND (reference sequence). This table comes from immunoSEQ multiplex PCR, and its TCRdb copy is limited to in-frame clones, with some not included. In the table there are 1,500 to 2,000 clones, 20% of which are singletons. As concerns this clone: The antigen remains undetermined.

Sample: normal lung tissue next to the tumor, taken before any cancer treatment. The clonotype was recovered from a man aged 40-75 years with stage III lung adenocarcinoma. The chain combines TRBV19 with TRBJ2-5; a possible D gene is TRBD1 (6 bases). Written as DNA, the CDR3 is TGTGCCAGTAGCGAGACAGGATCAAGGGAGACCCAGTACTTC. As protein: CASSETGSRETQYF.